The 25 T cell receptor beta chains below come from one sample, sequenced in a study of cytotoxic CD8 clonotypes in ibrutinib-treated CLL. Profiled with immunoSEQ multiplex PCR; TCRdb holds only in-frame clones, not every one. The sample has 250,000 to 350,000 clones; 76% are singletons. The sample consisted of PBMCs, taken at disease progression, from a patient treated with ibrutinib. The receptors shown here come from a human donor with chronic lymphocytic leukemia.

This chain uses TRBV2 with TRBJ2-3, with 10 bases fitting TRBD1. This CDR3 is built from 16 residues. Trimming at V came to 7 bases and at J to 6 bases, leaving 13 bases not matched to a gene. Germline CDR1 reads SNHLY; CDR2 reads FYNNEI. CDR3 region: CASILPGTGVRDTQYF. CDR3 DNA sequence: TGTGCCAGCATTCTACCCGGGACAGGGGTTAGGGATACGCAGTATTTT. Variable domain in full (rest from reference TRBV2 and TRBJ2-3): EPEVTQTPSHQVTQMGQEVILRCVPISNHLYFYWYRQILGQKVEFLVSFYNNEISEKSEIFDDQFSVERPDGSNFTLKIRSTKLEDSAMYFCASILPGTGVRDTQYFGPGTRLTVL.

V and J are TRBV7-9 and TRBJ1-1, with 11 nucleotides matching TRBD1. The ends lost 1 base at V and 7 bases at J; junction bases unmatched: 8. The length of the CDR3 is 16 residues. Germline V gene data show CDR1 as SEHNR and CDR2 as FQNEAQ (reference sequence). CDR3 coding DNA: TGTGCCAGCAGCTTAGGCCGGACAGGGGGCAATGATGAAGCTTTCTTT. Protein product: CASSLGRTGGNDEAFF. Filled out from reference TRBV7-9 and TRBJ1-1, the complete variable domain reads DTGVSQNPRHKITKRGQNVTFRCDPISEHNRLYWYRQTLGQGPEFLTYFQNEAQLEKSRLLSDRFSAERPKGSFSTLEIQRTEQGDSAMYLCASSLGRTGGNDEAFFGQGTRLTVV.

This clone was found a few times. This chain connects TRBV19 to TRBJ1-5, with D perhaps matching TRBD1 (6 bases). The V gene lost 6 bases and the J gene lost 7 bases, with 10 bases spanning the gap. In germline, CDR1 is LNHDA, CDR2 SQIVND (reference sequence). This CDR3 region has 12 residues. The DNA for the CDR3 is TGTGCCAGTAGCCGGGGGGGCCAGCCCCAGCATTTT. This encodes CASSRGGQPQHF.

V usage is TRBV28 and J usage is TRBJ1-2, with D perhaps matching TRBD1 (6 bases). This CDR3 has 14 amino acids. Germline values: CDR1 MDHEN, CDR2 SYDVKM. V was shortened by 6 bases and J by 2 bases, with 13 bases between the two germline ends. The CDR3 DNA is TGTGCCAGCAGCCACAGGGTGAACAACTATGGCTACACCTTC. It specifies CASSHRVNNYGYTF.

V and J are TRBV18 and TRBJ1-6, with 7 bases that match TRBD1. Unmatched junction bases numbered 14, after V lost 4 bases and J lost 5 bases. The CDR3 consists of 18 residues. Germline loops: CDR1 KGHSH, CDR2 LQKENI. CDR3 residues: CASSLLAGTEIDNSPLHF. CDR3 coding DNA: TGTGCCAGCTCACTCCTCGCCGGGACAGAGATAGATAATTCACCCCTCCACTTT.

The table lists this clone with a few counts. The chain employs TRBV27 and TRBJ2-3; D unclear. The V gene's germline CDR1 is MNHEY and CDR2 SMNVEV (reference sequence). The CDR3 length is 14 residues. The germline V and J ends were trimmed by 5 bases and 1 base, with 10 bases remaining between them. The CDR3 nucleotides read TGTGCCAGCAGTACTTCCGGACGCACAGATACGCAGTATTTT. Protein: CASSTSGRTDTQYF.

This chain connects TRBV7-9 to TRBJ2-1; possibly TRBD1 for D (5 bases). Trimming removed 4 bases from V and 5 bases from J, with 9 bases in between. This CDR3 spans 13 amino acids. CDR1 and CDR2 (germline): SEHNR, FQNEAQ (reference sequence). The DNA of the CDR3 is TGTGCCAGCAGCTCCACAGGAAACAATGAGCAGTTCTTC. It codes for CASSSTGNNEQFF.

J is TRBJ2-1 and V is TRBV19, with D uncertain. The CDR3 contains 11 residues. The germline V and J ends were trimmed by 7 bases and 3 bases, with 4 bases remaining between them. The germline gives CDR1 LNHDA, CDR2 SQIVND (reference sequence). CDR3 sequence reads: CASNDYNEQFF. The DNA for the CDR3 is TGTGCCAGTAACGACTACAATGAGCAGTTCTTC.

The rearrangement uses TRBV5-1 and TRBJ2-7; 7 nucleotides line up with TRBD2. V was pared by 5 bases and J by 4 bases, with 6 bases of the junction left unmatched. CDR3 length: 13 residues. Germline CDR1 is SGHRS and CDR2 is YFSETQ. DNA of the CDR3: TGCGCCAGCAGGAGGGACGGGGGGTACGAGCAGTACTTC. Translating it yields CASRRDGGYEQYF.

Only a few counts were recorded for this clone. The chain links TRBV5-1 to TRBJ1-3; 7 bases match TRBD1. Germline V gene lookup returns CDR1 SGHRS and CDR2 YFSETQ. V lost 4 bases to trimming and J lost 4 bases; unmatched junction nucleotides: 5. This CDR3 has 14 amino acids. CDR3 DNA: TGCGCCAGCAGCCCGACAGGGTTGGGAAACACCATATATTTT. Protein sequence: CASSPTGLGNTIYF.

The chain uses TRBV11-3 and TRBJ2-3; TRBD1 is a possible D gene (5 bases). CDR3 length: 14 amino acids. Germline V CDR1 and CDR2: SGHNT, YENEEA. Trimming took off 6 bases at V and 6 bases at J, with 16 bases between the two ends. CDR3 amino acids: CASSLGSTADTQYF. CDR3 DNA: TGTGCCAGCAGTCTAGGGTCGACAGCCGATACGCAGTATTTT.

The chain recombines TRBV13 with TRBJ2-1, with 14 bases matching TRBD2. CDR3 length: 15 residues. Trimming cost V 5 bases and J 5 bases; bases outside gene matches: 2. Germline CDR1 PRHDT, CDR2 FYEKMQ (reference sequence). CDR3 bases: TGTGCCAGCAGCCCGGGACTAGCGGGGGACAATGAGCAGTTCTTC. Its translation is CASSPGLAGDNEQFF. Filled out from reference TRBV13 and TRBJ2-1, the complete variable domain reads AAGVIQSPRHLIKEKRETATLKCYPIPRHDTVYWYQQGPGQDPQFLISFYEKMQSDKGSIPDRFSAQQFSDYHSELNMSSLELGDSALYFCASSPGLAGDNEQFFGPGTRLTVL.

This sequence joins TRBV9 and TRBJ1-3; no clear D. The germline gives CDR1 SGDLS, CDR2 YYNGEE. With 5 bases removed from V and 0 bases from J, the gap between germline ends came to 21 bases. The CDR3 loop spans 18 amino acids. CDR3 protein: CASSPTGFPTSSGNTIYF. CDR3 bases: TGTGCCAGCAGTCCCACGGGATTTCCTACTTCCTCTGGAAACACCATATATTTT. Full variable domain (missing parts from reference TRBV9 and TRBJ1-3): DSGVTQTPKHLITATGQRVTLRCSPRSGDLSVYWYQQSLDQGLQFLIQYYNGEERAKGNILERFSAQQFPDLHSELNLSSLELGDSALYFCASSPTGFPTSSGNTIYFGEGSWLTVV.

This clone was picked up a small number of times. CDR3 region: CASSWTGSTDTQYF. The DNA for the CDR3 is TGCGCCAGCAGCTGGACAGGTAGCACAGATACGCAGTATTTT. This chain uses TRBV5-1 with TRBJ2-3; 7 positions agree with TRBD1. Germline CDR1 is SGHRS and CDR2 is YFSETQ. Trimming took 3 bases from V and 0 from J; bases not matched to a gene: 1. The CDR3 has 14 amino acids.

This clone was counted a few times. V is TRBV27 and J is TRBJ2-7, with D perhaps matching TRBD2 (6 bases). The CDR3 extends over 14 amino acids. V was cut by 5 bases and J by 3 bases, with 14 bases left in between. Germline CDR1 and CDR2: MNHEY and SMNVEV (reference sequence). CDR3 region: CASSPTQGGYEQYF. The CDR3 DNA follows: TGTGCCAGCAGTCCAACCCAGGGAGGCTACGAGCAGTACTTC.

DNA of the CDR3: TGTGCCATCAGTGCCGCCACCGACTCCTACGAGCAGTACTTC. Translating gives CAISAATDSYEQYF. The chain employs TRBV10-3 and TRBJ2-7; D unresolved. The germline V gene has CDR1 ENHRY and CDR2 SYGVKD. The CDR3 has 14 amino acids. Trimming pared 4 bases from V and 0 bases from J, leaving 10 bases between.

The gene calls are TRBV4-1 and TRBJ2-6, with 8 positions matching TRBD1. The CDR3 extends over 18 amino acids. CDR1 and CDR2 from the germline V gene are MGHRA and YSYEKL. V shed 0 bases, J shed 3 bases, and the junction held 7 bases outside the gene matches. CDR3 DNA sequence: TGCGCCAGCAGCCAAGATCCCCAGGGGGCCTATGGGGCCAACGTCCTGACTTTC. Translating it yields CASSQDPQGAYGANVLTF.

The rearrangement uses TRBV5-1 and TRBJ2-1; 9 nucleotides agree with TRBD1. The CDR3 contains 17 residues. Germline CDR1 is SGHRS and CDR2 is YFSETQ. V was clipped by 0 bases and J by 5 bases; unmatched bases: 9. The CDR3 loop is CASSLDRGTGIDNEQFF. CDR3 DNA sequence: TGCGCCAGCAGCTTGGATCGCGGGACAGGGATCGACAATGAGCAGTTCTTC. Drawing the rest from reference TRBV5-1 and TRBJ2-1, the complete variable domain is KAGVTQTPRYLIKTRGQQVTLSCSPISGHRSVSWYQQTPGQGLQFLFEYFSETQRNKGNFPGRFSGRQFSNSRSEMNVSTLELGDSALYLCASSLDRGTGIDNEQFFGPGTRLTVL.

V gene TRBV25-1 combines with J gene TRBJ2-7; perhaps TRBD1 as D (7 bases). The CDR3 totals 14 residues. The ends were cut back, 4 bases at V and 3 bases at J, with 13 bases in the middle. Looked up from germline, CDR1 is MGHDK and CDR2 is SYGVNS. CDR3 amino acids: CASSAGGLFYEQYF. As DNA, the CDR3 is TGTGCCAGCAGTGCAGGGGGGCTATTCTACGAGCAGTACTTC.

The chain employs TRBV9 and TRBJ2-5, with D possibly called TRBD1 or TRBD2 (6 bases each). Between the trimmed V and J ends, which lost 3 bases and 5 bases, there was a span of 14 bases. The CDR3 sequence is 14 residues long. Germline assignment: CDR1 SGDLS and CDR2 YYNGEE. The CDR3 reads CASSGEGGGETQYF. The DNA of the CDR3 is TGTGCCAGCAGCGGCGAAGGAGGGGGGGAGACCCAGTACTTC. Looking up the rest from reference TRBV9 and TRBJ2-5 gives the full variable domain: DSGVTQTPKHLITATGQRVTLRCSPRSGDLSVYWYQQSLDQGLQFLIQYYNGEERAKGNILERFSAQQFPDLHSELNLSSLELGDSALYFCASSGEGGGETQYFGPGTRLLVL.

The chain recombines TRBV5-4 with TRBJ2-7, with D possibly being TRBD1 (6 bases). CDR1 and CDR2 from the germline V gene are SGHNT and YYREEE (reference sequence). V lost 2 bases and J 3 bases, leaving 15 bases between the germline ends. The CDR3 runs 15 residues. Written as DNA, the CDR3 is TGTGCCAGCAGCTTCCCTCTACAGGGAATCTACGAGCAGTACTTC. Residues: CASSFPLQGIYEQYF.

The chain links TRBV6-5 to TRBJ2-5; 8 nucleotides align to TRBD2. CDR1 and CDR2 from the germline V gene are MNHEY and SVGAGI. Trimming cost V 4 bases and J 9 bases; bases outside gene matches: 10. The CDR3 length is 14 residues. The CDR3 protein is CASSLAGPETAQYF. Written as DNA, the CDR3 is TGTGCCAGCAGTTTAGCGGGACCAGAAACGGCCCAGTACTTC.

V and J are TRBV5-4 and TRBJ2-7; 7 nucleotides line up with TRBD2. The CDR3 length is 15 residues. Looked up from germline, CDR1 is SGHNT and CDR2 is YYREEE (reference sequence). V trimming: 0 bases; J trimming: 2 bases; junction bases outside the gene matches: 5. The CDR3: CASSLAGGFTYEQYF. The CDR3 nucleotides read TGTGCCAGCAGCTTGGCCGGGGGGTTCACCTACGAGCAGTACTTC.

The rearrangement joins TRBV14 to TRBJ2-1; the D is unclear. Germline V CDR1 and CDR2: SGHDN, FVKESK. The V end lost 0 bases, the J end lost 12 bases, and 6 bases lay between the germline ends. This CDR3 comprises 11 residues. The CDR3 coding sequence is TGTGCCAGCAGCCAAGATGTGAGGCAGTTCTTC. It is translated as CASSQDVRQFF.

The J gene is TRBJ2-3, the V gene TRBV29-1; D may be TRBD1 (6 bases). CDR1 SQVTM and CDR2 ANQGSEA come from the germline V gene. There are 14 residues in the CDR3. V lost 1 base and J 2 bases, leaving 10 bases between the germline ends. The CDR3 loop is CSVEGDRSTDTQYF. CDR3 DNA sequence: TGCAGCGTTGAAGGAGACAGGTCCACAGATACGCAGTATTTT.